Following are 25 T cell receptor beta chains from one sample sequenced in a study of cytomegalovirus exposure and HLA in healthy donors. Primers: 60 Vbeta forward and 13 Jbeta reverse. Method: immunoSEQ multiplex PCR; TCRdb's copy keeps in-frame clones and lacks some. Found here are roughly 200,000 clones, 80% of them singletons; the top ten hold around 0.69%. Sample: PBMCs. Source of these receptors: a boy under 18 in good health and CMV-seronegative.

This chain joins TRBV5-1 and TRBJ2-1; TRBD1 aligns across 7 bases. V was clipped by 2 bases and J by 6 bases; unmatched bases: 2. Germline V lookup: CDR1 SGHRS, CDR2 YFSETQ. There are 13 residues in the CDR3. The CDR3 DNA reads TGCGCCAGCAGCTTCAGGGGGAGCAATGAGCAGTTCTTC. It specifies CASSFRGSNEQFF.

CDR3 sequence reads: CASSLAGEDNEQFF. The CDR3 DNA reads TGTGCCAGCAGTTTAGCGGGAGAGGACAATGAGCAGTTCTTC. This sequence joins TRBV28 and TRBJ2-1; 7 bases line up with TRBD2. CDR1 is MDHEN and CDR2 is SYDVKM in the germline V gene. The junction had 3 bases not matched to a gene; V was cut back by 2 bases and J by 5 bases. This CDR3 spans 14 amino acids.

As DNA, the CDR3 is TGCGCCAGCAGCTTGGCTCCGGGACTAGCGGCCTCCGGGAGAACGCAGTATTTT. Its protein product is CASSLAPGLAASGRTQYF. The chain uses TRBV5-1 and TRBJ2-3, with 11 bases that match TRBD2. V shed 0 bases and J 9 bases; nucleotides not matched to a gene: 15. The CDR3 extends over 18 amino acids. Germline values: CDR1 SGHRS, CDR2 YFSETQ.

The chain employs TRBV21-1 and TRBJ1-5. TRBV21-1 is assigned pseudogene status. CDR3 length: 14 amino acids. CDR3: CASGECPPNQPQHF. As DNA, the CDR3 is TGTGCCAGCGGAGAATGCCCCCCTAATCAGCCCCAGCATTTT.

Remarks on this clone: One end of the junction is discordant with germline, which a read error may explain. The chain links TRBV7-3 to TRBJ2-3; TRBD1 matches at 7 bases. This CDR3 spans 13 amino acids. Per the germline V gene, CDR1 is SGHTA and CDR2 is FQGTGA. CDR3 protein: CASSLTGADTQYF. As DNA, the CDR3 is TGTGCCAGCAGCCTAACAGGGGCAGATACGCAGTATTTT.

The chain combines TRBV6-6 with TRBJ1-2; tentatively, D is TRBD1 (5 bases). Trimming took 6 bases from V and 3 from J, leaving 14 bases between them. The CDR3 has 14 residues. Germline-derived CDR1 and CDR2 are MNHNY and SVGAGI (reference sequence). The CDR3 region is CASSPSGGDYGYTF. CDR3 coding DNA: TGTGCCAGCAGCCCTTCCGGGGGGGACTATGGCTACACCTTC.

This chain joins TRBV7-2 and TRBJ1-5; the D gene is possibly TRBD1 (6 bases). The CDR3 is made up of 14 amino acids. Germline V gene data show CDR1 as SGHTA and CDR2 as FQGNSA. Trimming cost V 1 base and J 5 bases, with 9 bases left between them. For the CDR3, the DNA is TGTGCCAGCAGCTTAGAAAAGGGGGATCAGCCCCAGCATTTT. It codes for CASSLEKGDQPQHF.

The J gene is TRBJ2-1, the V gene TRBV6-4, with TRBD2 identical over 9 bases. From germline, CDR1 is MRHNA and CDR2 SNTAGT. There are 13 residues in the CDR3. The ends lost 6 bases at V and 9 bases at J; junction bases unmatched: 6. CDR3 bases: TGTGCCAGCAGGCCTAGCGGGGTGGGTGAGCAGTTCTTC. This encodes CASRPSGVGEQFF.

The chain recombines TRBV15 with TRBJ1-5; D possibly corresponds to TRBD1 (5 bases). Trimming removed 5 bases at V and 2 bases at J, with 13 bases between. Germline V gene lookup returns CDR1 LNHNV and CDR2 YYDKDF (reference sequence). This CDR3 has 15 amino acids. CDR3 residues: CATSWGGIGNQPQHF. The CDR3 coding sequence is TGTGCCACCAGCTGGGGGGGAATTGGCAATCAGCCCCAGCATTTT.

V gene TRBV18 combines with J gene TRBJ1-2; D is possibly TRBD1 (5 bases). Germline loops: CDR1 KGHSH, CDR2 LQKENI. With 1 base removed from V and 6 bases from J, the gap between germline ends came to 9 bases. CDR3 length: 13 amino acids. CDR3 sequence: CASSPQGMDGYTF. CDR3 coding DNA: TGTGCCAGCTCACCACAGGGGATGGATGGCTACACCTTC.

The V and J genes are TRBV9 and TRBJ1-1, with TRBD1 as a possible D gene (5 bases). The germline V gene has CDR1 SGDLS and CDR2 YYNGEE. V was trimmed by 4 bases and J by 3 bases, leaving 7 bases between them. There are 12 residues in the CDR3. CDR3 loop: CASSPGYTEAFF. CDR3 coding DNA: TGTGCCAGCAGCCCAGGGTACACTGAAGCTTTCTTT.

This chain connects TRBV7-8 to TRBJ1-5, with D uncertain. V lost 0 bases, J lost 5 bases, and 20 bases lay in between. Per the germline V gene, CDR1 is SGHVS and CDR2 is FQNEAQ. The CDR3 is 18 residues long. The CDR3 DNA reads as TGTGCCAGCAGCTTAGCTGTCGGAGGCAGGTTATTCTATCAGCCCCAGCATTTT. This translates into CASSLAVGGRLFYQPQHF.

This clone occurred once. The chain uses TRBV5-6 and TRBJ1-2, with a tentative D call TRBD1 (5 bases). Germline lookup yields CDR1 SGHDT and CDR2 YYEEEE. Trimming removed 0 bases at V and 4 bases at J, with 13 bases between. CDR3 size: 15 residues. CDR3 DNA sequence: TGTGCCAGCAGCTTGGAAGGGGCGGGAGGCTATGGCTACACCTTC. The encoded protein is CASSLEGAGGYGYTF.

This sequence joins TRBV21-1 and TRBJ1-5; the DNA was not compared with TRBD1, the D call given in the table. TRBV21-1 counts as a pseudogene. This CDR3 contains 16 residues. The CDR3 region has the DNA TGTGCCAGCAGCAAAGTCAGACAGGGGGCGAATCAGCCCCAGCATTTT. It yields the protein CASSKVRQGANQPQHF.

This clone was observed a handful of times. This rearrangement joins TRBV7-3 to TRBJ2-4; 10 bases map to TRBD2. The CDR3 is made up of 15 amino acids. Germline V gene lookup returns CDR1 SGHTA and CDR2 FQGTGA. V lost 5 bases to trimming and J lost 5 bases; unmatched junction nucleotides: 6. DNA of the CDR3: TGTGCCAGCAGCCCAAGGACTAGCGGACAAAACATTCAGTACTTC. Translated: CASSPRTSGQNIQYF.

The chain uses TRBV9 and TRBJ1-3; D may be TRBD1 (5 bases). V lost 3 bases, J lost 3 bases, and 22 bases lay in between. The CDR3 is 18 amino acids. The germline CDR1 and CDR2 sequences are SGDLS and YYNGEE. DNA for the CDR3: TGTGCCAGCAGCGCCTCCCGAGTGAGGGGAGGATATGGAAACACCATATATTTT. It encodes CASSASRVRGGYGNTIYF. Looking up the rest from reference TRBV9 and TRBJ1-3 gives the full variable domain: DSGVTQTPKHLITATGQRVTLRCSPRSGDLSVYWYQQSLDQGLQFLIQYYNGEERAKGNILERFSAQQFPDLHSELNLSSLELGDSALYFCASSASRVRGGYGNTIYFGEGSWLTVV.

The CDR3 sequence: CASSLVQRNTEAFF. In DNA form, the CDR3 reads TGTGCCAGCAGCTTAGTCCAGCGGAACACTGAAGCTTTCTTT. The chain uses TRBV7-2 and TRBJ1-1, with no clear D. This CDR3 contains 14 residues. Between the trimmed V and J ends, which lost 1 base and 1 base, there was a span of 7 bases. Looked up from germline, CDR1 is SGHTA and CDR2 is FQGNSA.

This chain links TRBV7-8 with TRBJ2-1; D might be TRBD1 (5 bases). CDR1 is SGHVS, CDR2 FQNEAQ, per germline. The CDR3 is 13 amino acids. V was shortened by 6 bases and J by 4 bases, with 10 bases between the two germline ends. The CDR3 protein is CASRQAPYNEQFF. Written as DNA, the CDR3 is TGTGCCAGCAGACAGGCCCCTTACAATGAGCAGTTCTTC.

The chain has TRBV6-1 and TRBJ1-5, with D perhaps TRBD1 (6 bases). CDR1 is MNHNS, CDR2 SASEGT, per germline. The CDR3 is 15 residues long. V was cut by 4 bases and J by 2 bases, with 12 bases left in between. In DNA, the CDR3 is TGTGCCAGCAGTGTAGGGGGGGAGGGCAATCAGCCCCAGCATTTT. As protein: CASSVGGEGNQPQHF.

This chain links TRBV21-1 with TRBJ1-1. TRBV21-1 corresponds to a pseudogene. The CDR3 runs to 17 residues. CDR3 nucleotide sequence: TGTGCCAGCAGCCCCAGCTCCGGGGGGGCGGGCGGCTCTGAAGCTTTCTTT. Amino acid sequence: CASSPSSGGAGGSEAFF.

The chain couples TRBV4-1 to TRBJ1-1; 7 nucleotides match TRBD1. Trimming removed 1 base from V and 0 bases from J; junction bases left unmatched: 11. CDR3 length: 18 residues. Germline V gene lookup returns CDR1 MGHRA and CDR2 YSYEKL. CDR3 nucleotide sequence: TGCGCCAGCAGCCAAGTGCCACCCCTAACAGGGGTGAACACTGAAGCTTTCTTT. As protein: CASSQVPPLTGVNTEAFF.

The rearrangement uses TRBV19 and TRBJ1-5, with TRBD1 matching over 7 bases. The junction had 4 bases not matched to a gene; V was cut back by 1 base and J by 4 bases. This CDR3 spans 15 amino acids. Germline V lookup: CDR1 LNHDA, CDR2 SQIVND (reference sequence). The CDR3 region is CASSIALQGNQPQHF. The CDR3 DNA reads TGTGCCAGTAGTATAGCATTACAGGGGAATCAGCCCCAGCATTTT.

Notes on this clone: At one boundary the junction diverges from the germline segment, which might be a read error. The genes are TRBV7-9 and TRBJ1-4; D ambiguous. There are 12 residues in the CDR3. CDR1 SEHNR and CDR2 FQNEAQ come from the germline V gene (reference sequence). The CDR3 loop reads CSSSLAHQDWFF. The CDR3 bases are TGTTCCAGCAGCTTAGCGCACCAGGATTGGTTTTTT.

The V gene is TRBV19, the J gene TRBJ2-1, with 8 nucleotides matching TRBD1. Losses at the gene ends were 0 bases for V and 4 bases for J; bases not matched to a gene: 2. Germline CDR1 LNHDA, CDR2 SQIVND (reference sequence). The CDR3 loop spans 15 amino acids. Written as DNA, the CDR3 is TGTGCCAGTAGTATAGAGGGACAGGTTTACAATGAGCAGTTCTTC. Encoded protein: CASSIEGQVYNEQFF.

The V and J genes are TRBV4-1 and TRBJ2-5; unclear D gene. The CDR3 is 16 amino acids. CDR1 is MGHRA, CDR2 YSYEKL, per germline. Trimming removed 1 base at V and 0 bases at J, with 12 bases between. The CDR3, as DNA: TGCGCCAGCAGCCAAGCTACAGAAGGATACCAAGAGACCCAGTACTTC. Encoded protein: CASSQATEGYQETQYF.